One sample yielded the 21 T cell receptor beta chains listed below, sequenced in a study of human T cells and chemical hapten exposure. Time point noted: patch test 3, about 24 weeks after DPC sensitization. The treatment: therapeutic diphenylcyclopropenone sensitization with weekly scalp DPC. Using its own MiXCR run on the RACE reads, TCRdb lists one record per CDR3 protein. The sample has some 180,000 distinct CDR3 sequences, approximately 24% seen once. The input for sequencing was whole blood, taken in connection with sensitization to the hapten diphenylcyclopropenone (DPC). Receptor source: a woman between 40 and 55 years old with alopecia areata. Some clones in this sample may be carry-over from other donors' samples.

This clonotype was found a few times. The chain joins TRBV20-1 to TRBJ2-3, with TRBD1 matching over 7 bases. V gave up 2 bases and J gave up 2 bases; unmatched junction bases: 7. Germline CDR1 DFQATT, CDR2 SNEGSKA (reference sequence). The CDR3 length is 15 residues. The CDR3 reads CSARPDRPPTDTQYF. The CDR3 DNA reads as TGCAGTGCTAGACCGGACAGGCCCCCCACAGATACGCAGTATTTT.

This clonotype was counted between two and nine times. V gene TRBV7-2 combines with J gene TRBJ2-5; a possible D gene is TRBD1 (6 bases). The CDR3 runs to 14 residues. Germline CDR1 SGHTA, CDR2 FQGNSA. V was trimmed by 8 bases and J by 2 bases, leaving 15 bases between them. CDR3 residues: CASSYRRGQETQYF. The CDR3 bases are TGTGCCAGCTCTTACCGAAGGGGGCAAGAGACCCAGTACTTC.

The rearrangement uses TRBV12-3 or TRBV12-4 and TRBJ2-7; 7 bases map to TRBD1. The CDR3 contains 12 residues. V lost 7 bases, J lost 8 bases, and 8 bases stayed unmatched. Here the CDR3 reads CASTREGGQQYF. The CDR3 DNA sequence: TGTGCCAGCACCCGCGAAGGGGGCCAGCAGTACTTC.

CDR3 region: CASSPYTPNTEAFF. The CDR3 region has the DNA TGTGCCAGCAGCCCCTACACGCCGAACACTGAAGCTTTCTTT. This chain joins TRBV27 and TRBJ1-1; D is unresolved. CDR3 size: 14 residues. Germline V CDR1 and CDR2: MNHEY, SMNVEV (reference sequence). Between the trimmed V and J ends, which lost 6 bases and 1 base, there was a span of 12 bases.

Ten or more counts support this clonotype. The rearrangement joins TRBV9 to TRBJ2-1; no firm D call. With 1 base removed from V and 4 bases from J, the gap between germline ends came to 9 bases. Germline V gives CDR1 SGDLS, CDR2 YYNGEE. The CDR3 extends over 14 amino acids. The CDR3 DNA sequence: TGTGCCAGCAGCGTAATGGGCGATTACAATGAGCAGTTCTTC. Translated: CASSVMGDYNEQFF. Combining the CDR3 with reference TRBV9 and TRBJ2-1 gives the whole variable domain DSGVTQTPKHLITATGQRVTLRCSPRSGDLSVYWYQQSLDQGLQFLIQYYNGEERAKGNILERFSAQQFPDLHSELNLSSLELGDSALYFCASSVMGDYNEQFFGPGTRLTVL.

This clonotype was detected a few times. The CDR3 nucleotides read TGTGCCAGCAGCCAAGCGAGACGGGAAGCCTACACCTTC. It codes for CASSQARREAYTF. The gene calls are TRBV3-1 and TRBJ1-2, with D unclear. Germline CDR1 and CDR2: LGHDT and YNNKEL (reference sequence). This CDR3 has 13 amino acids. V was cut by 1 base and J by 10 bases, with 13 bases left in between.

J is TRBJ2-1 and V is TRBV11-2; D not certain. Germline CDR1 is SGHAT and CDR2 is FQNNGV. Deletions cut 5 bases from V and 3 bases from J, with 5 bases between. The CDR3 covers 12 residues. The DNA of the CDR3 is TGTGCCAGCAGCGGAAACTACAATGAGCAGTTCTTC. This sequence encodes CASSGNYNEQFF.

The chain has TRBV20-1 and TRBJ2-3; 10 nucleotides match TRBD2. Germline values: CDR1 DFQATT, CDR2 SNEGSKA (reference sequence). The CDR3 is made up of 16 amino acids. After removal of 1 base from V and 6 bases from J, the junction contained 10 bases not matched to a gene. The CDR3 loop reads CSARGLAGAGLDTQYF. The CDR3 DNA sequence: TGCAGTGCTAGAGGCCTAGCGGGGGCCGGTTTGGATACGCAGTATTTT.

The chain carries TRBV7-8 and TRBJ1-1; 9 bases are a match to TRBD1. This CDR3 region has 14 residues. The trim removed 2 bases at V and 5 bases at J, leaving 3 bases unmatched. Germline V lookup: CDR1 SGHVS, CDR2 FQNEAQ. The CDR3 sequence: CASSLTGGATEAFF. CDR3 sequence (DNA): TGTGCCAGCAGCTTAACAGGGGGCGCGACTGAAGCTTTCTTT.

The chain couples TRBV2 to TRBJ2-5, with D uncertain. CDR1 and CDR2 from the germline V gene are SNHLY and FYNNEI. The V end lost 4 bases, the J end lost 0 bases, and 3 bases lay between the germline ends. This CDR3 has 12 amino acids. The CDR3, as DNA: TGTGCCAGCAGTGGCGACCAAGAGACCCAGTACTTC. Amino acid sequence: CASSGDQETQYF.

This chain connects TRBV20-1 to TRBJ2-5, with 11 bases aligning to TRBD2. Germline V gene data show CDR1 as DFQATT and CDR2 as SNEGSKA (reference sequence). This CDR3 region has 16 residues. Trimming removed 5 bases from V and 5 bases from J; junction bases left unmatched: 13. CDR3 sequence (DNA): TGCAGTGCTTCCCGCCTAACTAGCGGGAGTGGCGAGACCCAGTACTTC. Translating gives CSASRLTSGSGETQYF.

The chain combines TRBV9 with TRBJ2-5; 11 bases align to TRBD2. Germline V gene data show CDR1 as SGDLS and CDR2 as YYNGEE. This CDR3 is built from 15 residues. V shed 4 bases and J 2 bases; nucleotides not matched to a gene: 4. CDR3 sequence reads: CASSLGTSGQETQYF. The CDR3 region has the DNA TGTGCCAGCAGCCTAGGGACTAGCGGTCAAGAGACCCAGTACTTC. Using reference TRBV9 and TRBJ2-5 for the parts outside the CDR3, the full variable domain is DSGVTQTPKHLITATGQRVTLRCSPRSGDLSVYWYQQSLDQGLQFLIQYYNGEERAKGNILERFSAQQFPDLHSELNLSSLELGDSALYFCASSLGTSGQETQYFGPGTRLLVL.

The chain has TRBV11-1 and TRBJ2-5, with TRBD2 matching 13 bases. J gave up 4 bases and V 5 bases, and 4 bases lay outside the gene matches. The CDR3 length is 15 residues. Germline values: CDR1 SGHAT, CDR2 FQDESV (reference sequence). Here the CDR3 DNA reads TGTGCCAGCAGCATCAGGACTAGCGGGAGAGAGACCCAGTACTTC. Translating it yields CASSIRTSGRETQYF.

This clonotype turned up a few times. This sequence joins TRBV3-1 and TRBJ1-3; D is possibly TRBD1 (5 bases). From germline, CDR1 is LGHDT and CDR2 YNNKEL (reference sequence). The CDR3 runs 16 residues. V dropped 4 bases and J dropped 0 bases, with 13 bases sitting between them. CDR3 in DNA: TGTGCCAGCAGCCCCACCACAGGACGCTCTGGAAACACCATATATTTT. Translating it yields CASSPTTGRSGNTIYF.

This clonotype was counted only a few times. This chain uses TRBV3-1 with TRBJ2-7; D may correspond to TRBD1 or TRBD2 (5 bases each). Trimming took 1 base from V and 5 from J, leaving 12 bases between them. Germline lookup yields CDR1 LGHDT and CDR2 YNNKEL (reference sequence). The CDR3 loop spans 14 amino acids. CDR3 loop: CASSQGDGRDEQYF. In DNA form, the CDR3 reads TGTGCCAGCAGCCAAGGGGACGGACGGGACGAGCAGTACTTC.

This clonotype was recorded a few times. The chain uses TRBV20-1 and TRBJ2-1; D not certain. The CDR3 runs 15 residues. Germline loops: CDR1 DFQATT, CDR2 SNEGSKA (reference sequence). Between the trimmed V and J ends, which lost 5 bases and 3 bases, there was a span of 17 bases. The CDR3 nucleotides are TGCAGTGCTCCGGAATATAGGCGGAGCTACAATGAGCAGTTCTTC. This sequence encodes CSAPEYRRSYNEQFF.

This clonotype appeared a few times. This chain joins TRBV20-1 and TRBJ1-2, with D hard to call. Trimming pared 0 bases from V and 1 base from J, leaving 3 bases between. The CDR3 length is 12 residues. Germline V lookup: CDR1 DFQATT, CDR2 SNEGSKA (reference sequence). This CDR3 reads CSAREFNYGYTF. In DNA form, the CDR3 reads TGCAGTGCTAGAGAATTTAACTATGGCTACACCTTC.

This chain connects TRBV7-9 to TRBJ2-2, with D hard to call. V lost 3 bases and J 7 bases, leaving 15 bases between the germline ends. The CDR3 has 15 residues. Per the germline V gene, CDR1 is SEHNR and CDR2 is FQNEAQ (reference sequence). The CDR3 sequence: CASSFLSGLVGELFF. The DNA for the CDR3 is TGTGCCAGCAGCTTCTTGTCCGGATTAGTCGGGGAGCTGTTTTTT. Based on the CDR3 plus reference TRBV7-9 and TRBJ2-2, the full variable domain is DTGVSQNPRHKITKRGQNVTFRCDPISEHNRLYWYRQTLGQGPEFLTYFQNEAQLEKSRLLSDRFSAERPKGSFSTLEIQRTEQGDSAMYLCASSFLSGLVGELFFGEGSRLTVL.

This clonotype was observed a handful of times. The chain uses TRBV5-5 and TRBJ1-1; D is ambiguous. The V and J ends lost 4 bases and 3 bases respectively, with 10 bases between them. In germline, CDR1 is SGHKS, CDR2 YYEKEE (reference sequence). The CDR3 loop spans 13 amino acids. The CDR3: CASSPRQHTEAFF. In nucleotides, the CDR3 is TGTGCCAGCAGCCCAAGGCAACACACTGAAGCTTTCTTT.

This clonotype was recorded many times. The chain links TRBV29-1 to TRBJ2-3, with D perhaps being TRBD1 or TRBD2 (6 bases each). This CDR3 contains 14 residues. The germline CDR1 and CDR2 sequences are SQVTM and ANQGSEA. The germline V and J ends were trimmed by 7 bases and 1 base, with 15 bases remaining between them. The CDR3 region is CSALGGRGTDTQYF. For the CDR3, the DNA is TGCAGCGCTCTCGGGGGCCGCGGCACAGATACGCAGTATTTT.

The chain couples TRBV5-5 to TRBJ1-6, with 10 bases matching TRBD1. This CDR3 is 15 amino acids long. The germline V gene encodes CDR1 SGHKS and CDR2 YYEKEE (reference sequence). V gave up 4 bases and J gave up 6 bases; unmatched junction bases: 4. DNA of the CDR3: TGTGCCAGCAGCCCCGGGACAGGGGCTAATTCACCCCTCCACTTT. This codes for CASSPGTGANSPLHF.